The 26 T cell receptor beta chains below were found in one sample sequenced in a study of blood T cell repertoires in COVID-19. Data came from immunoSEQ multiplex PCR; TCRdb stores just in-frame clones and leaves some out. The sample has about 60,000 clones; about 75% are singletons. Specimen: peripheral blood. The source of these receptors is a woman older than 75 with acute or convalescent COVID-19.

The gene calls are TRBV3-1 (or the pseudogene TRBV3-2) and TRBJ1-1, with TRBD1 as a possible D gene (6 bases). CDR1 is LGHDT and CDR2 is YNNKEL in the germline V gene (reference sequence). Trimming removed 1 base at V and 3 bases at J, with 9 bases between. The CDR3 has 14 amino acids. CDR3 region: CASSQVGGDTEAFF. The CDR3 region has the DNA TGTGCCAGCAGCCAAGTAGGGGGGGACACTGAAGCTTTCTTT.

This clone was recorded only once. The chain combines TRBV18 with TRBJ2-3; perhaps TRBD2 as D (5 bases). Germline V gene sequence: CDR1 KGHSH, CDR2 LQKENI. The CDR3 has 15 residues. V lost 0 bases, J lost 3 bases, and 10 bases lay in between. CDR3 sequence reads: CASSPPSAATDTQYF. As DNA, the CDR3 is TGTGCCAGCTCACCACCTAGCGCGGCAACAGATACGCAGTATTTT.

J is TRBJ2-1 and V is TRBV19, with TRBD1 matching 7 bases. Germline CDR1 is LNHDA and CDR2 is SQIVND (reference sequence). This CDR3 contains 15 residues. After removal of 6 bases from V and 4 bases from J, the junction contained 9 bases not matched to a gene. Written as DNA, the CDR3 is TGTGCCAGTAGCCCCAACAGGGGCGGATACAATGAGCAGTTCTTC. It translates to CASSPNRGGYNEQFF. The full variable domain, its missing parts supplied by reference TRBV19 and TRBJ2-1, is DGGITQSPKYLFRKEGQNVTLSCEQNLNHDAMYWYRQDPGQGLRLIYYSQIVNDFQKGDIAEGYSVSREKKESFPLTVTSAQKNPTAFYLCASSPNRGGYNEQFFGPGTRLTVL.

The V gene is TRBV28, the J gene TRBJ1-5; D is unresolved. The germline gives CDR1 MDHEN, CDR2 SYDVKM. Trimming took 5 bases from V and 5 from J, leaving 7 bases between them. This CDR3 contains 12 residues. CDR3 residues: CASSLTDQPQHF. DNA of the CDR3: TGTGCCAGCAGTCTAACGGATCAGCCCCAGCATTTT.

Of note for this clone: Mismatch with germline at one junction end may stem from a read error. This chain uses TRBV18 with TRBJ1-6; 8 nucleotides align to TRBD1. The CDR3 is 16 amino acids. CDR1 KGHSH and CDR2 LQKENI come from the germline V gene. The CDR3 nucleotides read TGTGCCAGCTCGCCACTACAGGGGGGTACAGGTTCACCCCTCCACTTT. This gives the protein CASSPLQGGTGSPLHF.

This clone was seen only a few times. The CDR3 sequence is CASSFPLGLGPYNEQFF. CDR3 coding DNA: TGTGCCAGCAGCTTTCCCCTGGGGCTGGGCCCCTACAATGAGCAGTTCTTC. The chain employs TRBV28 and TRBJ2-1, with a tentative D call TRBD1 (5 bases). Germline V gene lookup returns CDR1 MDHEN and CDR2 SYDVKM. Trimming left V 6 bases short and J 2 bases short, with 20 bases between. There are 17 residues in the CDR3.

The chain carries TRBV27 and TRBJ2-1; D might be TRBD1 (8 bases). The V gene's germline CDR1 is MNHEY and CDR2 SMNVEV (reference sequence). This CDR3 has 16 amino acids. V was shortened by 4 bases and J by 0 bases, with 13 bases between the two germline ends. The CDR3 sequence is CASSSYRGGSYNEQFF. DNA for the CDR3: TGTGCCAGCAGTTCCTACAGGGGGGGCTCCTACAATGAGCAGTTCTTC.

CDR3 DNA: TGTGCCAGCAGATTCCGCCCTCGGGCAGATACGCAGTATTTT. Protein: CASRFRPRADTQYF. The rearrangement joins TRBV27 to TRBJ2-3; D call uncertain. The CDR3 extends over 14 amino acids. Germline V gives CDR1 MNHEY, CDR2 SMNVEV (reference sequence). V lost 6 bases, J lost 4 bases, and 14 bases lay in between.

The rearrangement uses TRBV30 and TRBJ1-4, with TRBD1 matching over 9 bases. CDR1 and CDR2 from the germline V gene are GTSNPN and SVGIG (reference sequence). CDR3 length: 14 amino acids. J lost 8 bases, V lost 8 bases, and 12 bases had no gene match. The CDR3 here is CAHDPRTGGEKLFF. The CDR3 coding sequence is TGTGCCCACGACCCCCGAACAGGGGGCGAAAAACTGTTTTTT.

The rearrangement joins TRBV28 to TRBJ2-7; D gene unclear. This CDR3 comprises 13 residues. V was clipped by 6 bases and J by 2 bases, with 11 bases between them. The V gene's germline CDR1 is MDHEN and CDR2 SYDVKM. As DNA, the CDR3 is TGTGCCAGCAGCCCAGTACCCCCCTACGAGCAGTACTTC. Translation gives CASSPVPPYEQYF.

The chain combines TRBV4-2 with TRBJ2-1; D might be TRBD2 (5 bases). Germline V gene data show CDR1 as LGHNA and CDR2 as YNFKEQ. Trimming removed 0 bases at V and 6 bases at J, with 15 bases between. The CDR3 is 16 residues long. The CDR3 nucleotides are TGTGCCAGCAGCCAAGATTTTTTAGCGCCCCTCAATGAGCAGTTCTTC. Amino acids: CASSQDFLAPLNEQFF.

This clone was recorded a few times. The rearrangement links TRBV7-9 to TRBJ1-4, with no clear D. The CDR3 contains 14 residues. V lost 0 bases to trimming and J lost 8 bases, with 10 bases between them. In germline, CDR1 is SEHNR, CDR2 FQNEAQ (reference sequence). The CDR3 coding sequence is TGTGCCAGCAGCTTAGCTCCTAGTTGGGAAAAACTGTTTTTT. This sequence encodes CASSLAPSWEKLFF.

The gene calls are TRBV5-1 and TRBJ1-3, with D unresolved. Per germline, CDR1 SGHRS and CDR2 YFSETQ. V was trimmed by 3 bases and J by 1 base, leaving 23 bases between them. CDR3 length: 19 residues. CDR3 loop: CASSSRTGRSGGSGNTIYF. CDR3 in DNA: TGCGCCAGCAGCTCGCGAACTGGACGTTCCGGAGGATCTGGAAACACCATATATTTT.

This rearrangement joins TRBV2 to TRBJ2-7; 8 nucleotides match TRBD2. Trimming cost V 7 bases and J 4 bases; bases outside gene matches: 9. This CDR3 comprises 14 residues. Germline lookup yields CDR1 SNHLY and CDR2 FYNNEI. The CDR3, as DNA: TGTGCCAGCAAGCCAAGCGGGAGTAGGTACGAGCAGTACTTC. This sequence encodes CASKPSGSRYEQYF.

J is TRBJ2-7 and V is TRBV27, with 8 bases matching TRBD2. The CDR3 runs to 15 residues. The germline CDR1 and CDR2 sequences are MNHEY and SMNVEV (reference sequence). V trimming: 3 bases; J trimming: 5 bases; junction bases outside the gene matches: 9. Here the CDR3 reads CASSFLGTRINEQYF. CDR3 nucleotides: TGTGCCAGCAGTTTTCTCGGGACTAGAATTAACGAGCAGTACTTC.

V usage is TRBV30 and J usage is TRBJ2-1; D gene unclear. The V end was cut by 3 bases, the J end by 8 bases, with 14 bases between. This CDR3 region has 13 residues. Germline-derived CDR1 and CDR2 are GTSNPN and SVGIG (reference sequence). CDR3 protein: CAWRPLARDEQFF. The CDR3 DNA reads as TGTGCCTGGAGGCCCCTCGCTCGGGATGAGCAGTTCTTC. Full variable domain (missing parts from reference TRBV30 and TRBJ2-1): SQTIHQWPATLVQPVGSPLSLECTVEGTSNPNLYWYRQAAGRGLQLLFYSVGIGQISSEVPQNLSASRPQDRQFILSSKKLLLSDSGFYLCAWRPLARDEQFFGPGTRLTVL.

The chain has TRBV18 and TRBJ1-1, with D tentatively TRBD1 (6 bases). The V gene's germline CDR1 is KGHSH and CDR2 LQKENI. The CDR3 loop spans 14 amino acids. Trimming removed 7 bases at V and 1 base at J, with 13 bases between. The CDR3 sequence: CASFRTEKNTEAFF. CDR3 sequence (DNA): TGTGCCAGCTTCCGGACAGAAAAGAACACTGAAGCTTTCTTT.

This clone appeared a single time. V usage is TRBV27 and J usage is TRBJ2-7; 7 nucleotides line up with TRBD2. The CDR3 runs to 14 residues. CDR1 and CDR2 from the germline V gene are MNHEY and SMNVEV (reference sequence). V was clipped by 7 bases and J by 5 bases; unmatched bases: 11. The CDR3 region is CASKGGRGQNEQYF. The CDR3 nucleotides are TGTGCCAGCAAAGGTGGGAGGGGCCAGAACGAGCAGTACTTC.

This rearrangement joins TRBV18 to TRBJ2-3; the D is unclear. CDR3 length equals 13 residues. Per germline, CDR1 KGHSH and CDR2 LQKENI. Deletions cut 8 bases from V and 0 bases from J, with 9 bases between. The CDR3 nucleotides read TGTGCCAGCCATTCGAGCAGCACAGATACGCAGTATTTT. It translates to CASHSSSTDTQYF.

The genes are TRBV13 and TRBJ1-1, with 7 bases aligning to TRBD1. With V trimmed by 5 bases and J by 7 bases, 22 bases remained unmatched. There are 18 residues in the CDR3. Germline V gene data show CDR1 as PRHDT and CDR2 as FYEKMQ (reference sequence). CDR3 bases: TGTGCCAGCAGCCCCATAAGGGACAGTCAGAGCCCCGGATATGAAGCTTTCTTT. It codes for CASSPIRDSQSPGYEAFF.

The CDR3 DNA sequence: TGTGCCTGGAGTTCCGGGACAGGGTTCCCCGGGGAGCTGTTTTTT. Its protein is CAWSSGTGFPGELFF. The J gene is TRBJ2-2, the V gene TRBV30; 9 bases match TRBD1. V was clipped by 2 bases and J by 6 bases; unmatched bases: 7. The CDR3 spans 15 residues. CDR1 and CDR2 from the germline V gene are GTSNPN and SVGIG (reference sequence).

The V and J genes are TRBV4-1 and TRBJ1-1, with unresolved D. V was trimmed by 1 base and J by 0 bases, leaving 9 bases between them. Germline values: CDR1 MGHRA, CDR2 YSYEKL. The CDR3 contains 15 residues. The CDR3 here is CASSQGRSMNTEAFF. The CDR3 region has the DNA TGCGCCAGCAGCCAAGGGAGATCTATGAACACTGAAGCTTTCTTT.

The CDR3 DNA reads as TGTGCCAGCAGCCCGGGACAGGGCGGCAATCAGCCCCAGCATTTT. It translates to CASSPGQGGNQPQHF. V and J are TRBV7-9 and TRBJ1-5; 9 positions agree with TRBD1. J was trimmed by 2 bases and V by 5 bases; bases with no gene match: 4. CDR3 length: 15 residues. The germline gives CDR1 SEHNR, CDR2 FQNEAQ (reference sequence). The full variable domain, with the rest looked up from reference TRBV7-9 and TRBJ1-5, is DTGVSQNPRHKITKRGQNVTFRCDPISEHNRLYWYRQTLGQGPEFLTYFQNEAQLEKSRLLSDRFSAERPKGSFSTLEIQRTEQGDSAMYLCASSPGQGGNQPQHFGDGTRLSIL.

This clone was counted between two and nine times. The chain recombines TRBV5-1 with TRBJ2-1; a possible D gene is TRBD1 (6 bases). Per the germline V gene, CDR1 is SGHRS and CDR2 is YFSETQ. This CDR3 is built from 14 residues. The V end lost 7 bases, the J end lost 8 bases, and 19 bases lay between the germline ends. CDR3 protein: CASSPGQSRDEQFF. The CDR3 region has the DNA TGCGCCAGCTCGCCGGGACAATCACGGGATGAGCAGTTCTTC. The whole variable domain, filled in from reference TRBV5-1 and TRBJ2-1, reads KAGVTQTPRYLIKTRGQQVTLSCSPISGHRSVSWYQQTPGQGLQFLFEYFSETQRNKGNFPGRFSGRQFSNSRSEMNVSTLELGDSALYLCASSPGQSRDEQFFGPGTRLTVL.

This rearrangement joins TRBV7-6 to TRBJ1-3; 12 bases map to TRBD1. The CDR3 runs to 16 residues. The J segment lost 2 bases and the V segment lost 5 bases, leaving 4 bases of the junction unmatched. From germline, CDR1 is SGHVS and CDR2 FNYEAQ. As DNA, the CDR3 is TGTGCCAGCAGCCTAGGGACAGGGGGCACTGGAAACACCATATATTTT. Residues: CASSLGTGGTGNTIYF.

The rearrangement joins TRBV11-2 to TRBJ2-5, with a possible D match to TRBD2 (5 bases). Trimming took off 6 bases at V and 9 bases at J, with 14 bases between the two ends. From germline, CDR1 is SGHAT and CDR2 FQNNGV. The length of the CDR3 is 12 residues. The DNA of the CDR3 is TGTGCCAGCAGACCGGACTCCCGGGCCCAGTACTTC. Protein product: CASRPDSRAQYF. The full variable domain, completed using reference TRBV11-2 and TRBJ2-5, is EAGVAQSPRYKIIEKRQSVAFWCNPISGHATLYWYQQILGQGPKLLIQFQNNGVVDDSQLPKDRFSAERLKGVDSTLKIQPAKLEDSAVYLCASRPDSRAQYFGPGTRLLVL.